This T cell receptor (beta chain) came from a study of blood T cell repertoires in COVID-19. On the study more broadly: COVID-19 samples from acute and convalescent phases originated in the United States, Italy and Spain. Nucleic acid was either cDNA or gDNA, and it came from T cells, B-cell-depleted T cells, or PBMCs.

From germline, CDR1 is SEHNR and CDR2 FQNEAQ (reference sequence). The junction had 2 bases not matched to a gene; V was cut back by 3 bases and J by 2 bases. The CDR3 extends over 15 amino acids. In the study's own analysis: Cell counts per sample came from amplifying reference gene primers. Profiled with immunoSEQ multiplex PCR; TCRdb holds only in-frame clones, not every one. The V and J calls and clone size are taken from that table; D and trimming were inferred from the DNA. The sample has around 200,000 clones; roughly 84% are singletons. Material for sequencing was peripheral blood. This chain connects TRBV7-9 to TRBJ2-5, with 11 bases matching TRBD2. This TCR came from a human donor with acute or convalescent COVID-19. The donor label of this sample is uncertain. This chain's CDR3 is CASSFGTSGQETQYF. CDR3 nucleotide sequence: TGTGCCAGCAGCTTCGGGACTAGCGGTCAAGAGACCCAGTACTTC.